The clone carrying this TCR beta chain appeared once. CDR3 length equals 13 residues. Trimming stripped 6 bases from V and 7 bases from J, with 15 bases between. Germline values: CDR1 MNHEY, CDR2 SVGAGI. This record belongs to a study of Ad26.COV2.S vaccination and SARS-CoV-2 variants. Study details: It was the COV1001 Ad26.COV2.S trial arm that included the donor. Ad26.COV2.S given intramuscularly, once or twice 56 days apart.

Treatment noted: roughly 18 received Ad26.COV2.S at low or high dose, single or two shots; about 5 received placebo; per-sample allocation not given. Repertoires come from day 63 after the first vaccine or placebo injection. Vaccination employed an Ad26 vector expressing the Wuhan-strain SARS-CoV-2 spike. Only in-frame clones appear in the TCRdb table, and some are missing; sequencing was by immunoSEQ multiplex PCR. Of around 400,000 clones listed, 80% to 90% were seen once; the top ten hold about 8%. The starting material was peripheral blood, obtained in a trial of Ad26.COV2.S vaccine versus placebo. The chain combines TRBV6-5 with TRBJ1-2; D remains ambiguous. The clonotype comes from a person aged 18 to 59 who received the Ad26.COV2.S COVID-19 vaccine or a placebo. The CDR3 nucleotides read TGTGCCAGCAGCCGAAACCGGGCAGGTGGCTACACCTTC. Its protein is CASSRNRAGGYTF.